Listed below are T cell receptor beta chains from one sample, sequenced in a study of blood T cell repertoires in COVID-19. Clones were sequenced by immunoSEQ multiplex PCR, and TCRdb holds only the in-frame ones, with some missing. The sample consists of over 150,000 clones, roughly 85% of them appearing once. The sequenced sample was PBMCs or T cells enriched from blood (not recorded which). These receptors came from a man aged 35 to 55 who had recovered from COVID-19. Both conserved end residues are part of each CDR3. A D gene is named only where the DNA matches it firmly. The size entry is marked missing in some rows and otherwise reads once, few, many or a size class.

abundance: .; j_gene: TRBJ1-6; v_gene: TRBV28; d_gene: TRBD1; CDR3aa: CASSSGQPRSPLHF; CDR3nt: TGTGCCAGCAGCTCGGGACAGCCAAGGTCACCCCTCCACTTT
abundance: .; j_gene: TRBJ1-3; v_gene: TRBV3-1/TRBV3-2; d_gene: .; CDR3aa: CASSWTGREGTIYF; CDR3nt: TGTGCCAGCAGTTGGACTGGGAGAGAGGGCACCATATATTTT
abundance: .; j_gene: TRBJ2-1; v_gene: TRBV7-8; d_gene: .; CDR3aa: CASSVQGAYSQFF; CDR3nt: TGTGCCAGCAGCGTACAGGGTGCATATTCGCAGTTCTTC
abundance: .; j_gene: TRBJ2-7; v_gene: TRBV6-5; d_gene: TRBD1; CDR3aa: CASSYSGQVITYEQYF; CDR3nt: TGTGCCAGCAGTTACTCAGGACAGGTGATCACCTACGAGCAGTACTTC
abundance: .; j_gene: TRBJ2-7; v_gene: TRBV5-1; d_gene: .; CDR3aa: CASSGSDSTGNDEQYF; CDR3nt: TGCGCCAGCAGCGGAAGTGACAGCACTGGTAACGACGAGCAGTACTTC
abundance: .; j_gene: TRBJ1-5; v_gene: TRBV28; d_gene: .; CDR3aa: CASRSSDSYNQPQHF; CDR3nt: TGTGCCAGCAGATCTTCGGACAGCTATAATCAGCCCCAGCATTTT
abundance: .; j_gene: TRBJ2-7; v_gene: TRBV29-1; d_gene: TRBD2; CDR3aa: CSVVPLAGGRREQYF; CDR3nt: TGCAGCGTTGTCCCACTAGCGGGGGGGCGGCGGGAGCAGTACTTC
abundance: .; j_gene: TRBJ1-2; v_gene: TRBV9; d_gene: .; CDR3aa: CASSEGGGASGYTF; CDR3nt: TGTGCCAGCAGCGAAGGTGGGGGGGCTAGTGGCTACACCTTC
abundance: .; j_gene: TRBJ2-7; v_gene: TRBV7-2; d_gene: TRBD2; CDR3aa: CASSLTSGGHYEQYF; CDR3nt: TGTGCCAGCAGCCTGACTAGCGGGGGCCACTACGAGCAGTACTTC
abundance: .; j_gene: TRBJ1-1; v_gene: TRBV28; d_gene: .; CDR3aa: CASMAGETEAFF; CDR3nt: TGTGCCAGCATGGCAGGGGAGACTGAAGCTTTCTTT
abundance: .; j_gene: TRBJ1-2; v_gene: TRBV2; d_gene: TRBD1; CDR3aa: CASSEVQGQGIYGYTF; CDR3nt: TGTGCCAGCAGTGAAGTTCAGGGACAGGGGATCTATGGCTACACCTTC
abundance: .; j_gene: TRBJ2-1; v_gene: TRBV5-5; d_gene: .; CDR3aa: CASNDDRTVSGEQFF; CDR3nt: TGTGCCAGCAACGACGATCGGACAGTCTCAGGGGAGCAGTTCTTC
abundance: .; j_gene: TRBJ1-1; v_gene: TRBV5-8; d_gene: .; CDR3aa: CASTARRAEAFF; CDR3nt: TGTGCCAGCACCGCCCGGCGGGCTGAAGCTTTCTTT
abundance: once; j_gene: TRBJ1-5; v_gene: TRBV7-2; d_gene: TRBD1; CDR3aa: CASSFSGTSGGPQHF; CDR3nt: TGTGCCAGCAGCTTCTCCGGGACATCAGGGGGGCCCCAGCATTTT
abundance: .; j_gene: TRBJ1-4; v_gene: TRBV25-1; d_gene: TRBD1; CDR3aa: CASSDPGQGNEKLFF; CDR3nt: TGTGCCAGCAGTGATCCGGGACAGGGAAATGAAAAACTGTTTTTT
abundance: .; j_gene: TRBJ2-1; v_gene: TRBV5-1; d_gene: .; CDR3aa: CASRPSGLIYDNEQFF; CDR3nt: TGCGCCAGCCGCCCCTCCGGGTTGATTTACGACAATGAGCAGTTCTTC
abundance: .; j_gene: TRBJ1-1; v_gene: TRBV5-6; d_gene: .; CDR3aa: CASSFQARGVNTEAFF; CDR3nt: TGTGCCAGCAGCTTCCAAGCCAGGGGCGTGAACACTGAAGCTTTCTTT
abundance: few; j_gene: TRBJ2-7; v_gene: TRBV1; d_gene: .; CDR3aa: CTSPTGPLWDEQYF; CDR3nt: TGCACCAGTCCGACAGGGCCCCTCTGGGACGAGCAGTACTTC
abundance: .; j_gene: TRBJ2-7; v_gene: TRBV4-1; d_gene: TRBD1; CDR3aa: CASSQQTGTGNTYEQYF; CDR3nt: TGCGCCAGCAGCCAACAGACCGGGACAGGGAATACCTACGAGCAGTACTTC
abundance: .; j_gene: TRBJ2-2; v_gene: TRBV12-3/TRBV12-4; d_gene: .; CDR3aa: CASSFRGRGELFF; CDR3nt: TGTGCCAGCAGTTTCCGGGGGAGGGGGGAGCTGTTTTTT
abundance: .; j_gene: TRBJ1-2; v_gene: TRBV6-5; d_gene: .; CDR3aa: CASFGTTNYGYTF; CDR3nt: TGTGCCAGCTTTGGGACAACAAACTATGGCTACACCTTC
abundance: .; j_gene: TRBJ1-6; v_gene: TRBV2; d_gene: TRBD1; CDR3aa: CASSGTGGSPRSSPLHF; CDR3nt: TGTGCCAGCAGCGGGACAGGGGGTTCCCCTCGTAGTTCACCCCTCCACTTT
abundance: .; j_gene: TRBJ2-6; v_gene: TRBV20-1; d_gene: .; CDR3aa: CSASNLGANVLTF; CDR3nt: TGCAGTGCTAGTAATTTAGGGGCCAACGTCCTGACTTTC
abundance: .; j_gene: TRBJ2-3; v_gene: TRBV7-3; d_gene: .; CDR3aa: CASSLSSGSTDTQYF; CDR3nt: TGTGCCAGCAGCTTAAGTAGCGGCAGCACAGATACGCAGTATTTT
abundance: .; j_gene: TRBJ1-3; v_gene: TRBV20-1; d_gene: .; CDR3aa: CSATLEDTIYF; CDR3nt: TGCAGTGCTACCTTGGAGGACACCATATATTTT
abundance: .; j_gene: TRBJ1-2; v_gene: TRBV27; d_gene: TRBD1; CDR3aa: CASGQGTYGYTF; CDR3nt: TGTGCCAGCGGACAGGGTACTTATGGCTACACCTTC
abundance: once; j_gene: TRBJ1-4; v_gene: TRBV3-1/TRBV3-2; d_gene: .; CDR3aa: CASSPGVREKLFF; CDR3nt: TGTGCCAGCAGCCCGGGGGTTAGGGAAAAACTGTTTTTT
abundance: .; j_gene: TRBJ1-5; v_gene: TRBV12-5; d_gene: .; CDR3aa: CASGLMRGTYNNQPQHF; CDR3nt: TGTGCTAGTGGTTTGATGCGCGGGACTTACAATAATCAGCCCCAGCATTTT
abundance: .; j_gene: TRBJ2-2; v_gene: TRBV19; d_gene: TRBD2; CDR3aa: CASTLAGGPTQRNTGELFF; CDR3nt: TGTGCCAGTACCCTAGCGGGAGGCCCAACCCAGAGGAACACCGGGGAGCTGTTTTTT
abundance: .; j_gene: TRBJ1-1; v_gene: TRBV28; d_gene: TRBD1; CDR3aa: CASSKWTGRLLNTEAFF; CDR3nt: TGTGCCAGCAGTAAATGGACAGGCCGCCTGCTGAACACTGAAGCTTTCTTT
abundance: .; j_gene: TRBJ1-2; v_gene: TRBV5-1; d_gene: TRBD1; CDR3aa: CASTPTGTNYGYTF; CDR3nt: TGCGCCAGCACCCCGACAGGGACTAACTATGGCTACACCTTC
abundance: .; j_gene: TRBJ2-7; v_gene: TRBV14; d_gene: .; CDR3aa: CASSQDRGEQYF; CDR3nt: TGTGCCAGCAGCCAAGATCGAGGCGAGCAGTACTTC
abundance: few; j_gene: TRBJ1-5; v_gene: TRBV2; d_gene: .; CDR3aa: CASNLREGNQPQHF; CDR3nt: TGTGCCAGCAATCTGAGGGAGGGCAATCAGCCCCAGCATTTT
abundance: .; j_gene: TRBJ2-3; v_gene: TRBV19; d_gene: .; CDR3aa: CASSRLGGTDTQYF; CDR3nt: TGTGCCAGTAGCCGCTTGGGCGGCACAGATACGCAGTATTTT
abundance: .; j_gene: TRBJ2-7; v_gene: TRBV4-1; d_gene: .; CDR3aa: CASSQDLAGDYEQYF; CDR3nt: TGCGCCAGCAGCCAAGATCTAGCAGGAGACTACGAGCAGTACTTC
abundance: .; j_gene: TRBJ2-7; v_gene: TRBV5-1; d_gene: .; CDR3aa: CASSPTAHRASYEQYF; CDR3nt: TGCGCCAGCAGCCCCACCGCTCACAGGGCCTCATACGAGCAGTACTTC
abundance: .; j_gene: TRBJ2-7; v_gene: TRBV2; d_gene: .; CDR3aa: CASSGSWGDEQYF; CDR3nt: TGTGCCAGCAGCGGGTCCTGGGGCGACGAGCAGTACTTC
abundance: .; j_gene: TRBJ2-1; v_gene: TRBV5-5; d_gene: TRBD2; CDR3aa: CASSLGLAGSLNYNEQFF; CDR3nt: TGTGCCAGCAGCTTAGGACTAGCGGGGTCGCTCAACTACAATGAGCAGTTCTTC
abundance: .; j_gene: TRBJ2-2; v_gene: TRBV5-1; d_gene: .; CDR3aa: CASSPANTGELFF; CDR3nt: TGCGCCAGCAGCCCGGCGAACACCGGGGAGCTGTTTTTT
abundance: .; j_gene: TRBJ2-5; v_gene: TRBV19; d_gene: .; CDR3aa: CASSPGGETQYF; CDR3nt: TGTGCCAGTAGCCCAGGAGGAGAGACCCAGTACTTC
abundance: .; j_gene: TRBJ1-2; v_gene: TRBV2; d_gene: .; CDR3aa: CASSEVTGSNYGYTF; CDR3nt: TGTGCCAGCAGTGAAGTAACAGGAAGTAACTATGGCTACACCTTC
abundance: .; j_gene: TRBJ2-5; v_gene: TRBV18; d_gene: TRBD2; CDR3aa: CASSEGLAGETQYF; CDR3nt: TGTGCCAGCTCAGAGGGACTAGCGGGGGAGACCCAGTACTTC
abundance: once; j_gene: TRBJ1-5; v_gene: TRBV28; d_gene: TRBD1; CDR3aa: CASRTGGSVQPQHF; CDR3nt: TGTGCCAGCAGGACAGGGGGCTCTGTTCAGCCCCAGCATTTT
abundance: .; j_gene: TRBJ2-6; v_gene: TRBV28; d_gene: TRBD2; CDR3aa: CASARGGGANVLTF; CDR3nt: TGTGCCAGCGCCCGGGGGGGTGGGGCCAACGTCCTGACTTTC
abundance: once; j_gene: TRBJ2-7; v_gene: TRBV3-1/TRBV3-2; d_gene: TRBD1; CDR3aa: CASSQPRDRSTYEQYF; CDR3nt: TGTGCCAGCAGCCAACCCCGGGACAGGTCGACCTACGAGCAGTACTTC
abundance: .; j_gene: TRBJ1-6; v_gene: TRBV30; d_gene: TRBD1; CDR3aa: CAWSVILGQGHSPLHF; CDR3nt: TGTGCCTGGAGTGTAATCTTGGGACAGGGCCATTCACCCCTCCACTTT
abundance: .; j_gene: TRBJ2-1; v_gene: TRBV9; d_gene: TRBD2; CDR3aa: CASSGGGTPTGNEQFF; CDR3nt: TGTGCCAGCAGCGGGGGAGGGACCCCTACGGGCAATGAGCAGTTCTTC
abundance: few; j_gene: TRBJ2-7; v_gene: TRBV5-4; d_gene: TRBD1; CDR3aa: CASSSPGTGLYEQYF; CDR3nt: TGTGCCAGCAGCTCGCCCGGGACAGGTCTTTACGAGCAGTACTTC
abundance: .; j_gene: TRBJ2-2; v_gene: TRBV9; d_gene: .; CDR3aa: CASSVSGVTGELFF; CDR3nt: TGTGCCAGCAGCGTATCAGGGGTCACCGGGGAGCTGTTTTTT
abundance: .; j_gene: TRBJ2-5; v_gene: TRBV5-1; d_gene: TRBD2; CDR3aa: CASSLMERGGQGTQYF; CDR3nt: TGCGCCAGCAGCTTGATGGAGCGGGGGGGCCAGGGGACCCAGTACTTC
abundance: once; j_gene: TRBJ2-1; v_gene: TRBV5-1; d_gene: TRBD1; CDR3aa: CASSAGQGGNEQFF; CDR3nt: TGCGCCAGCAGCGCCGGACAGGGAGGTAATGAGCAGTTCTTC
abundance: few; j_gene: TRBJ2-3; v_gene: TRBV10-3; d_gene: TRBD2; CDR3aa: CAISGPSGKTDTQYF; CDR3nt: TGTGCCATCAGTGGGCCTAGCGGAAAAACAGATACGCAGTATTTT
abundance: once; j_gene: TRBJ1-1; v_gene: TRBV7-8; d_gene: TRBD1; CDR3aa: CASSPYSTGGLSTEAFF; CDR3nt: TGTGCCAGCAGCCCTTACTCGACAGGGGGCTTGAGCACTGAAGCTTTCTTT
abundance: .; j_gene: TRBJ2-5; v_gene: TRBV5-6; d_gene: .; CDR3aa: CASRGQGGVLETQYF; CDR3nt: TGTGCCAGCCGGGGCCAGGGAGGAGTGTTGGAGACCCAGTACTTC